The 10 T cell receptor beta chains reported below all come from one sample, sequenced in a study of blood T cells in healthy people across ages. Sample-barcoded 5' priming and a J-beta primer mix drove a second PCR of 7 to 11 cycles. Each CDR3 protein is one row after TCRdb ran MiXCR on the 5' RACE reads. Of over 600,000 distinct CDR3 sequences listed, approximately 21% are singletons. Material: blood. Receptors were obtained from a man in his 70s in good health.

The V gene is TRBV28, the J gene TRBJ1-2; 9 nucleotides match TRBD1. This CDR3 comprises 13 residues. V gave up 7 bases and J gave up 5 bases; unmatched junction bases: 5. Germline assignment: CDR1 MDHEN and CDR2 SYDVKM. CDR3 sequence (DNA): TGTGCCAGCAAAACCGGGACAGGGTATGGCTACACCTTC. This translates into CASKTGTGYGYTF.

This sequence joins TRBV3-1 and TRBJ1-4; tentatively, D is TRBD1 (6 bases). Per germline, CDR1 LGHDT and CDR2 YNNKEL (reference sequence). V dropped 0 bases and J dropped 5 bases, with 13 bases sitting between them. This CDR3 contains 16 residues. CDR3 in amino acids: CASSQERGQGNEKLFF. The CDR3 DNA follows: TGTGCCAGCAGCCAAGAAAGGGGACAAGGGAATGAAAAACTGTTTTTT.

This chain uses TRBV7-2 with TRBJ2-5; the D is unclear. The CDR3 is made up of 12 amino acids. Germline V gene sequence: CDR1 SGHTA, CDR2 FQGNSA. V gave up 8 bases and J gave up 3 bases, with 10 bases separating them. CDR3 residues: CASGPWEETQYF. The CDR3 nucleotides read TGTGCCAGCGGTCCGTGGGAAGAGACCCAGTACTTC.

This clonotype was picked up a small number of times. The V call is TRBV23-1, the J call TRBJ1-1; D is unresolved. TRBV23-1 is an ORF for which the function is uncertain. Deletions cut 8 bases from V and 1 base from J, with 11 bases between. This CDR3 region has 13 residues. The CDR3 DNA reads TGCGCCAGCGGTCCGGGTGGGAACACTGAAGCTTTCTTT. Translated, it gives CASGPGGNTEAFF.

This clonotype has only a few counts. The chain couples TRBV6-2 or TRBV6-3 to TRBJ1-3, with TRBD1 as a possible D gene (5 bases). CDR1 is MNHEY, CDR2 SVGEGT, per germline. The CDR3 has 15 amino acids. The germline V and J ends were trimmed by 5 bases and 2 bases, with 13 bases remaining between them. The CDR3 loop is CASSALQGTGNTIYF. The CDR3 bases are TGTGCCAGCAGTGCCCTCCAGGGAACTGGAAACACCATATATTTT.

This clonotype was recorded a few times. The chain employs TRBV5-1 and TRBJ2-5; perhaps TRBD1 as D (8 bases). The last part of the DNA fits TRBJ2-1 better; the J call may be wrong. CDR3 length: 14 amino acids. Germline lookup yields CDR1 SGHRS and CDR2 YFSETQ. The DNA for the CDR3 is TGCGCCAGCAGCGAGACAGGGGAGGGCAATGAGCAGTTCTTC. It codes for CASSETGEGNEQFF.

This chain connects TRBV5-1 to TRBJ2-1; D is possibly TRBD2 (6 bases). V was pared by 0 bases and J by 0 bases, with 10 bases between. The CDR3 has 16 amino acids. CDR1 SGHRS and CDR2 YFSETQ come from the germline V gene. The DNA for the CDR3 is TGCGCCAGCAGCTTGGGAGGCGGGATCTCCTACAATGAGCAGTTCTTC. This codes for CASSLGGGISYNEQFF. The whole variable domain, filled in from reference TRBV5-1 and TRBJ2-1, reads KAGVTQTPRYLIKTRGQQVTLSCSPISGHRSVSWYQQTPGQGLQFLFEYFSETQRNKGNFPGRFSGRQFSNSRSEMNVSTLELGDSALYLCASSLGGGISYNEQFFGPGTRLTVL.

V usage is TRBV12-3 or TRBV12-4 and J usage is TRBJ2-1; TRBD2 matches 12 bases. This CDR3 comprises 15 residues. Unmatched junction bases numbered 6, after V lost 5 bases and J lost 7 bases. DNA for the CDR3: TGTGCCAGCAGTCAATGGACTAGCGGGACGAATGAGCAGTTCTTC. Translating gives CASSQWTSGTNEQFF.

The V gene is TRBV3-1, the J gene TRBJ2-1, with TRBD2 matching 12 bases. The trim removed 0 bases at V and 2 bases at J, leaving 2 bases unmatched. Germline-derived CDR1 and CDR2 are LGHDT and YNNKEL (reference sequence). The CDR3 extends over 17 amino acids. CDR3 nucleotides: TGTGCCAGCAGCCAAGATGGACTAGCGGGACCCTACAATGAGCAGTTCTTC. Its protein is CASSQDGLAGPYNEQFF.

This clonotype was seen a few times. This chain joins TRBV5-5 and TRBJ1-5; possibly TRBD1 for D (5 bases). Trimming removed 4 bases from V and 5 bases from J, with 16 bases in between. Germline V CDR1 and CDR2: SGHKS, YYEKEE (reference sequence). The CDR3 consists of 15 residues. CDR3 DNA sequence: TGTGCCAGCAGCCCCGATACAGGTAACGATCAGCCCCAGCATTTT. Translation: CASSPDTGNDQPQHF.